Sequencing of this TCR beta chain was carried out in a study of spatial heterogeneity in lung cancer. Study-wide context: Across the raw uncorrected reads, a unique TCR and UMI combination was observed, on average, more than ten times.

TCRdb reprocessed the 5' RACE reads via MiXCR and lists one record per CDR3 protein. In the table there are fewer than 30,000 distinct CDR3 sequences, 4.5% to 7.5% of which are singletons. This CDR3 spans 14 amino acids. J was trimmed by 5 bases and V by 2 bases; bases with no gene match: 5. The germline V gene has CDR1 LGHDT and CDR2 YNNKEL (reference sequence). This sample's time point: blood at routine non-recurrence follow-up after resection. Whole RNA, isolated from tumor, nontumor lung or frozen PBMC, was sequenced without prior sorting. The TCR originated in a male donor with early-stage non-small cell lung cancer. The sequenced sample was PBMCs, obtained at follow-up. The genes are TRBV3-1 and TRBJ1-1; TRBD1 agrees at 7 bases. CDR3 DNA: TGTGCCAGCAGCCAAAGCCTACAGGGGACTGAAGCTTTCTTT. This codes for CASSQSLQGTEAFF. Full variable domain (outside the CDR3, taken from reference TRBV3-1 and TRBJ1-1): DTAVSQTPKYLVTQMGNDKSIKCEQNLGHDTMYWYKQDSKKFLKIMFSYNNKELIINETVPNRFSPKSPDKAHLNLHINSLELGDSAVYFCASSQSLQGTEAFFGQGTRLTVV.